The present T cell receptor (beta chain) was sequenced within a study of blood T cell repertoires in COVID-19. Study at large: Collection of acute and convalescent COVID-19 samples took place in the United States, Italy and Spain. The analysed material was cDNA or gDNA that came from T cells, B-cell-depleted T cells, or PBMCs.

Authors' processing steps: Amplification of reference gene primers provided the estimated nucleated cell counts. Method: immunoSEQ multiplex PCR; TCRdb's copy keeps in-frame clones and lacks some. The V and J calls and clone size were taken over from that table, and D and trimming were inferred from the DNA. The sample has approximately 200,000 clones; 70% to 90% are singletons. The CDR3 is made up of 16 amino acids. With 1 base clipped from V and 4 bases from J, the junction kept 4 bases outside the gene matches. The germline gives CDR1 KGHSH, CDR2 LQKENI. The sequence derives from a man aged 40-55 years with acute or convalescent COVID-19. The chain is built from TRBV18 and TRBJ2-1; 10 bases are shared with TRBD1. The sample taken for sequencing was peripheral blood. CDR3 in DNA: TGTGCCAGCTCACCACGGGGGGGACAGGGGTACAATGAGCAGTTCTTC. It is translated as CASSPRGGQGYNEQFF. Looking up the rest from reference TRBV18 and TRBJ2-1 gives the full variable domain: NAGVMQNPRHLVRRRGQEARLRCSPMKGHSHVYWYRQLPEEGLKFMVYLQKENIIDESGMPKERFSAEFPKEGPSILRIQQVVRGDSAAYFCASSPRGGQGYNEQFFGPGTRLTVL.